This T cell receptor beta chain was captured by sequencing in a study of blood T cell repertoires in COVID-19. Study-level information: Sites across the United States, Italy and Spain contributed samples from acute and convalescent COVID-19. Sample material is recorded as cDNA or gDNA derived from T cells, B-cell-depleted T cells, or PBMCs.

Seattle's enrolled individuals joined amid active infection and were then monitored longitudinally. The authors' processing: Amplified reference gene primers provided the basis for estimating nucleated cell counts. This table comes from immunoSEQ multiplex PCR, and its TCRdb copy is limited to in-frame clones, with some not included. For V, J and clone size, that table is used; D and trimming come from the DNA. The table records 250,000 to 400,000 clones, approximately 90% of them present only once. CDR3 size: 15 residues. CDR1 and CDR2 (germline): LGHNA, YSLEER. Losses at the gene ends were 6 bases for V and 6 bases for J; bases not matched to a gene: 10.

The specimen was peripheral blood. The sequence was obtained from a woman aged 30 to 39 with COVID-19, enrolled during active disease. V and J are TRBV4-3 and TRBJ1-5, with 8 bases lining up with TRBD1. The CDR3 loop reads CASSQVSGGFQPQHF. The DNA of the CDR3 is TGCGCCAGCAGTCAGGTATCAGGGGGCTTTCAGCCCCAGCATTTT.